This TCR beta chain was obtained from a study of cytomegalovirus exposure and HLA in healthy donors. Whole-study findings and limits: Later analysis associated a missense DCLRE1C variant with TCR beta V- and J-gene trimming.

The PCR made use of 60 Vbeta and 13 Jbeta primers. Some clones are missing from TCRdb's copy, which holds only in-frame ones; the method was immunoSEQ multiplex PCR. The repertoire table contains 56,000 or so clones. CDR3 size: 15 residues. V gave up 1 base and J gave up 3 bases; unmatched junction bases: 4. Germline CDR1 and CDR2: MDHEN and SYDVKM. Comments on this clone: Its cognate antigen is unknown.

The receptor comes from a man aged 40-50 years in good health and CMV-seropositive. This chain uses TRBV28 with TRBJ2-5, with 8 bases matching TRBD2. The specimen was PBMCs. The CDR3 spells CASSLSAGREETQYF. The CDR3 bases are TGTGCCAGCAGTTTATCGGCCGGGAGGGAAGAGACCCAGTACTTC.